Shown below are 9 T cell receptor beta chains from a single sample sequenced in a study of blood T cell repertoires in COVID-19. Using immunoSEQ multiplex PCR, the repertoire was profiled, and TCRdb retains in-frame clones only, with some absent. Among just over 25,000 clones, almost 90% were seen once, and the ten largest hold less than 9%. Sequenced: peripheral blood. The receptor set was obtained from a human donor in a cohort sampled during active COVID-19.

V gene TRBV5-1 combines with J gene TRBJ1-1, with 9 positions matching TRBD1. This CDR3 region has 14 residues. Germline V gives CDR1 SGHRS, CDR2 YFSETQ. J lost 1 base, V lost 3 bases, and 1 base had no gene match. The CDR3 region is CASSWTGENTEAFF. The CDR3 region has the DNA TGCGCCAGCAGCTGGACAGGGGAGAACACTGAAGCTTTCTTT.

The chain combines TRBV7-7 with TRBJ2-5; TRBD1 agrees at 9 bases. There are 17 residues in the CDR3. Losses at the gene ends were 1 base for V and 3 bases for J; bases not matched to a gene: 9. The germline gives CDR1 SSHAT, CDR2 FNYEAQ (reference sequence). The CDR3 DNA reads as TGTGCCAGCAGCTTAGGGATAGGACAGGGGTACGAAGAGACCCAGTACTTC. Its protein product is CASSLGIGQGYEETQYF. The full variable domain, completed using reference TRBV7-7 and TRBJ2-5, is GAGVSQSPRYKVTKRGQDVTLRCDPISSHATLYWYQQALGQGPEFLTYFNYEAQPDKSGLPSDRFSAERPEGSISTLTIQRTEQRDSAMYRCASSLGIGQGYEETQYFGPGTRLLVL.

CDR3 DNA sequence: TGCGCCAGCAGCCTCCGGGACACAGGCTACGAGCAGTACTTC. Translation: CASSLRDTGYEQYF. This sequence joins TRBV5-1 and TRBJ2-7; the D gene is possibly TRBD1 (6 bases). This CDR3 has 14 residues. CDR1 and CDR2 from the germline V gene are SGHRS and YFSETQ. Between the trimmed V and J ends, which lost 4 bases and 3 bases, there was a span of 14 bases. Based on the CDR3 plus reference TRBV5-1 and TRBJ2-7, the full variable domain is KAGVTQTPRYLIKTRGQQVTLSCSPISGHRSVSWYQQTPGQGLQFLFEYFSETQRNKGNFPGRFSGRQFSNSRSEMNVSTLELGDSALYLCASSLRDTGYEQYFGPGTRLTVT.

V gene TRBV28 combines with J gene TRBJ1-4, with D possibly TRBD1 on 5 matching bases. The CDR3 contains 13 residues. The V and J ends lost 4 bases and 7 bases respectively, with 10 bases between them. Per the germline V gene, CDR1 is MDHEN and CDR2 is SYDVKM. The CDR3 is CASSSVGPEKLFF. CDR3 nucleotide sequence: TGTGCCAGCAGTTCTGTGGGGCCTGAAAAACTGTTTTTT.

The CDR3 DNA follows: TGTGCCAGCAGCTTAGCCGGGACAGGGGTCTCTCGGCGGGGGGCCCCATACGAGCAGTACTTC. Protein: CASSLAGTGVSRRGAPYEQYF. The V and J genes are TRBV7-2 and TRBJ2-7; 10 bases align to TRBD1. This CDR3 contains 21 residues. Germline V gene lookup returns CDR1 SGHTA and CDR2 FQGNSA. J lost 4 bases, V lost 0 bases, and 21 bases had no gene match.

This chain connects TRBV5-1 to TRBJ1-4; 7 bases line up with TRBD1. Germline CDR1 SGHRS, CDR2 YFSETQ. The CDR3 covers 18 residues. V was clipped by 5 bases and J by 0 bases; unmatched bases: 13. The CDR3 nucleotides read TGCGCCAGCAGGCGAACCCCGGGACAGACCACAACTAATGAAAAACTGTTTTTT. This encodes CASRRTPGQTTTNEKLFF.

The chain carries TRBV18 and TRBJ1-4; TRBD1 aligns across 7 bases. Germline CDR1 reads KGHSH; CDR2 reads LQKENI. Trimming removed 2 bases from V and 7 bases from J; junction bases left unmatched: 4. The CDR3 loop spans 14 amino acids. CDR3 protein: CASSPDRAAEKLFF. The CDR3 nucleotides are TGTGCCAGCTCACCAGACAGGGCGGCTGAAAAACTGTTTTTT.

This clone has only one observation. CDR3 residues: CASSKVRGYYEQYF. The CDR3 DNA reads TGTGCCAGCAGCAAAGTCAGGGGGTACTACGAGCAGTACTTC. The chain combines TRBV21-1 with TRBJ2-7; the DNA was not used to check the table's D call, TRBD1. TRBV21-1 represents a pseudogene. The CDR3 is 14 amino acids.

The chain couples TRBV27 to TRBJ1-4, with D tentatively TRBD1 (5 bases). This CDR3 is 14 amino acids long. Trimming stripped 5 bases from V and 7 bases from J, with 14 bases between. Germline V lookup: CDR1 MNHEY, CDR2 SMNVEV (reference sequence). The CDR3: CASSPQGRSEKLFF. DNA of the CDR3: TGTGCCAGCAGTCCCCAGGGTCGTAGTGAAAAACTGTTTTTT.